A single sample gave rise to the 10 T cell receptor beta chains below, sequenced in a study of blood T cell repertoires in COVID-19 (TCRdb year 2020). Library creation used the immunoSEQ multiplex PCR assay. The table was pulled from immuneACCESS by TCRdb, which kept in-frame rearrangements only. Such tables lose some clones; where checked, under half of the loss comes from unresolved V genes, and the rest has no known cause. This sample holds about 110,000 clones; about 84% were observed only once. The ten largest clones take up 13% to 15% of the sample. Sequencing was performed on peripheral blood. The receptors derive from a woman aged 60-75 years with acute or convalescent COVID-19.

The CDR3 sequence is CATSRDLASRGRYEQYF. CDR3 DNA sequence: TGTGCCACCAGCAGAGATCTTGCCTCTCGGGGAAGGTACGAGCAGTACTTC. The V gene is TRBV15, the J gene TRBJ2-7, with a tentative D call TRBD2 (5 bases). CDR1 is LNHNV, CDR2 YYDKDF, per germline (reference sequence). This CDR3 region has 17 residues. V was cut by 0 bases and J by 4 bases, with 19 bases left in between. The entire variable domain, with the rest obtained from reference TRBV15 and TRBJ2-7, is as follows: DAMVIQNPRYQVTQFGKPVTLSCSQTLNHNVMYWYQQKSSQAPKLLFHYYDKDFNNEADTPDNFQSRRPNTSFCFLDIRSPGLGDTAMYLCATSRDLASRGRYEQYFGPGTRLTVT.

This chain joins TRBV7-2 and TRBJ1-5, with 9 bases lining up with TRBD1. The CDR3 covers 16 residues. V trimming: 2 bases; J trimming: 0 bases; junction bases outside the gene matches: 2. Germline-derived CDR1 and CDR2 are SGHTA and FQGNSA. The CDR3 loop reads CASSLTGGTSNQPQHF. As DNA, the CDR3 is TGTGCCAGCAGCTTAACAGGGGGCACTAGCAATCAGCCCCAGCATTTT.

The chain couples TRBV5-1 to TRBJ2-7; the match to TRBD2 covers 9 bases. The germline V gene has CDR1 SGHRS and CDR2 YFSETQ. V gave up 4 bases and J gave up 3 bases; unmatched junction bases: 8. CDR3 size: 15 residues. The chain's CDR3 is CASSPTTSGVYEQYF. DNA of the CDR3: TGCGCCAGCAGCCCCACGACTAGCGGAGTCTACGAGCAGTACTTC. Based on the CDR3 plus reference TRBV5-1 and TRBJ2-7, the full variable domain is KAGVTQTPRYLIKTRGQQVTLSCSPISGHRSVSWYQQTPGQGLQFLFEYFSETQRNKGNFPGRFSGRQFSNSRSEMNVSTLELGDSALYLCASSPTTSGVYEQYFGPGTRLTVT.

This clone occurred a few times. The CDR3 loop reads CASSGNSGGALDTQYF. The CDR3 coding sequence is TGTGCCAGCAGTGGTAATAGCGGGGGGGCCTTAGATACGCAGTATTTT. The chain is built from TRBV6-1 and TRBJ2-3, with 11 bases that match TRBD2. V was pared by 4 bases and J by 5 bases, with 8 bases of the junction left unmatched. The CDR3 sequence is 16 residues long. Germline V gene lookup returns CDR1 MNHNS and CDR2 SASEGT.

This chain uses TRBV6-5 with TRBJ1-5, with D tentatively TRBD1 (6 bases). The CDR3 length is 13 residues. V was cut by 10 bases and J by 2 bases, with 12 bases left in between. CDR1 is MNHEY, CDR2 SVGAGI, per germline. CDR3 bases: TGTGCCACCTCCAGGGGAGGCAATCAGCCCCAGCATTTT. This encodes CATSRGGNQPQHF.

V and J are TRBV5-4 and TRBJ2-1; TRBD2 agrees at 7 bases. The CDR3 runs 15 residues. V was pared by 0 bases and J by 3 bases, with 3 bases of the junction left unmatched. Per germline, CDR1 SGHNT and CDR2 YYREEE (reference sequence). This CDR3 is CASSLAERGYNEQFF. The CDR3 DNA sequence: TGTGCCAGCAGCTTGGCGGAGCGGGGCTACAATGAGCAGTTCTTC.

This rearrangement joins TRBV3-1 (or the pseudogene TRBV3-2) to TRBJ1-2, with D possibly being TRBD1 (5 bases). Trimming took 1 base from V and 8 from J, leaving 17 bases between them. This CDR3 spans 15 amino acids. The germline V gene has CDR1 LGHDT and CDR2 YNNKEL (reference sequence). This CDR3 is CASSQGVRGGSGYTF. The CDR3 region has the DNA TGTGCCAGCAGCCAAGGGGTCCGGGGGGGTTCGGGCTACACCTTC.

The rearrangement joins TRBV9 to TRBJ2-1; 13 bases fit TRBD2. Per the germline V gene, CDR1 is SGDLS and CDR2 is YYNGEE. V lost 0 bases, J lost 8 bases, and 5 bases stayed unmatched. The CDR3 extends over 16 amino acids. CDR3 nucleotides: TGTGCCAGCAGCGTAGGTAGGACTAGCGGGAGTTATGAGCAGTTCTTC. As protein: CASSVGRTSGSYEQFF.

The chain recombines TRBV4-2 with TRBJ2-7; 9 nucleotides align to TRBD2. CDR3 length: 21 residues. J gave up 1 base and V 4 bases, and 23 bases lay outside the gene matches. CDR1 is LGHNA and CDR2 is YNFKEQ in the germline V gene. As DNA, the CDR3 is TGTGCCAGCAGCCTCCAAACGGCTTTTTACACAGCGGGAGGCCCTTCCTACGAGCAGTACTTC. Protein: CASSLQTAFYTAGGPSYEQYF.

At least ten counts were recorded for this clone. The chain has TRBV6-5 and TRBJ2-7, with D perhaps TRBD1 (5 bases). Germline CDR1 and CDR2: MNHEY and SVGAGI. There are 14 residues in the CDR3. Trimming shortened V by 6 bases and J by 6 bases, and 18 bases separated the two germline ends. The CDR3 DNA follows: TGTGCCAGCAGGACGACAGCGCCATCGGGCGAGCAGTACTTC. Amino acid sequence: CASRTTAPSGEQYF.